This entry features one T cell receptor (beta chain) sequence. Antigen specificity is unknown. The record originates from a study of Tregs in tolerant kidney transplant recipients. Findings of the study overall: Nucleotide sequences could not be compared across some patients' samples due to primer changes. Antigen-driven expansion was suggested because donor-specific Tregs expanded more than all Tregs in tolerant patients. Tregs expanded with activated donor B cells seemed most donor-specific.

TCRdb's copy holds only in-frame clones and misses some; the assay was immunoSEQ multiplex PCR. The table lists about 69,000 clones, roughly 89% of them singletons. Unstimulated regulatory T cells (CD4+CD25+CD127-), CD4+CD25- non-regulatory cells, CD4 and CD8 cells were FACS-sorted from thawed PBMCs. The CDR3 sequence is 11 residues long. The germline CDR1 and CDR2 sequences are GTSNPN and SVGIG (reference sequence). Trimming stripped 8 bases from V and 5 bases from J, with 10 bases between. The receptor's source is a human donor who received a combined kidney and bone marrow transplant. Sequencing used CD4+ T cells from blood, obtained before the transplant. The rearrangement uses TRBV30 and TRBJ2-1, with TRBD2 as a possible D gene (6 bases). CDR3 in amino acids: CAIAAHNEQFF. CDR3 DNA: TGTGCCATAGCGGCCCACAATGAGCAGTTCTTC.